This T cell receptor beta chain was identified in a study of cytomegalovirus exposure and HLA in healthy donors. Study-level background: An early release of data contained 75 million to 90 million unique TCRs, which came from HLA-typed donors.

This CDR3 region has 15 residues. The V and J ends lost 1 base and 3 bases respectively, with 10 bases between them. CDR1 and CDR2 from the germline V gene are SGHDT and YYEEEE. A multiplex PCR was run with 60 Vbeta primers and 13 Jbeta primers. The assay was immunoSEQ multiplex PCR, and TCRdb's table has in-frame clones only and misses some. This sample yields 80,000 to 95,000 clones, of which less than 65% are seen a single time; 6.3% belongs to the top ten. Regarding this clone: Its target is not known.

The study, taken as a whole, reports: HLA alleles were associated with 16,951 TCR beta sequences in a later analysis at 0.05 false discovery rate. It was reported that the classifier diagnosed cytomegalovirus status with high specificity and sensitivity in both the original and validation cohorts. Analyses of presence and absence presupposed an approximately uniform sequencing depth across donors.

The source material was PBMCs. V is TRBV5-6 and J is TRBJ1-4; D remains ambiguous. The source is a young woman in good health and CMV-seronegative. The CDR3 reads CASSLTVSSNEKLFF. CDR3 nucleotide sequence: TGTGCCAGCAGCTTGACAGTCTCGTCTAATGAAAAACTGTTTTTT.